A single sample gave rise to the 22 T cell receptor beta chains below, sequenced in a study of graft-versus-host responses after intestinal transplantation. Sequenced by immunoSEQ multiplex PCR; TCRdb stores in-frame clones only, minus some. Among about 130,000 clones listed, around 90% were seen once. No cognate antigen is known for these TCRs. Sequencing used unstimulated CD4+ T cells sorted from spleen or lymph node cells, obtained before intestinal transplant. These receptors came from a human donor who received an intestinal transplant.

This clone has only one observation. V gene TRBV28 combines with J gene TRBJ2-7; no clear D gene. Trimming cost V 4 bases and J 2 bases, with 6 bases left between them. Germline assignment: CDR1 MDHEN and CDR2 SYDVKM. The CDR3 spans 12 residues. The CDR3 protein is CASSSLPYEQYF. DNA of the CDR3: TGTGCCAGCAGTTCTCTCCCCTACGAGCAGTACTTC.

The chain combines TRBV7-8 with TRBJ2-1, with D possibly being TRBD1 (7 bases). The CDR3 extends over 17 amino acids. V was shortened by 1 base and J by 6 bases, with 19 bases between the two germline ends. Looked up from germline, CDR1 is SGHVS and CDR2 is FQNEAQ. The CDR3 loop is CASSLGDRASGVNEQFF. CDR3 bases: TGTGCCAGCAGCTTAGGAGACAGGGCCTCGGGGGTCAATGAGCAGTTCTTC.

The V call is TRBV7-6, the J call TRBJ2-7; no reliable D call. Trimming pared 5 bases from V and 2 bases from J, leaving 19 bases between. Germline CDR1 is SGHVS and CDR2 is FNYEAQ. The length of the CDR3 is 16 residues. The CDR3 DNA follows: TGTGCCAGCAGCGCAAAGACTTTCCTAACCACCTACGAGCAGTACTTC. Translated, it gives CASSAKTFLTTYEQYF.

The chain combines TRBV27 with TRBJ2-7, with a possible D match to TRBD2 (5 bases). Trimming removed 5 bases from V and 3 bases from J, with 14 bases in between. The CDR3 consists of 14 residues. Germline CDR1 is MNHEY and CDR2 is SMNVEV (reference sequence). The DNA for the CDR3 is TGTGCCAGCAGTCCCTTGAGGGCAAACTACGAGCAGTACTTC. Its translation is CASSPLRANYEQYF.

Only a few counts were recorded for this clone. V and J are TRBV27 and TRBJ2-7; TRBD1 might be the D (6 bases). The CDR3 length is 14 residues. V was pared by 3 bases and J by 0 bases, with 9 bases between. Germline V gives CDR1 MNHEY, CDR2 SMNVEV (reference sequence). The CDR3 DNA is TGTGCCAGCAGTTTGGACAGCCTCTCCTACGAGCAGTACTTC. Its protein product is CASSLDSLSYEQYF.

This clone appeared once. V gene TRBV23-1 combines with J gene TRBJ1-1; 12 bases agree with TRBD1. Being an ORF, TRBV23-1 has a function that is uncertain. This CDR3 is built from 18 residues. J lost 1 base, V lost 3 bases, and 9 bases had no gene match. The CDR3 nucleotides are TGCGCCAGCAGTCATCCCTCAGAGGGACAGGGGGCGAACACTGAAGCTTTCTTT. Amino acids: CASSHPSEGQGANTEAFF.

This chain uses TRBV12-1 with TRBJ2-5; TRBD2, the D gene given by the table, was not confirmed from the DNA. TRBV12-1 is a pseudogene segment. The CDR3 loop spans 16 amino acids. CDR3 region: CASSFVGGSRMETQYF. The CDR3 DNA follows: TGTGCCAGCAGCTTTGTCGGAGGGAGTCGAATGGAGACCCAGTACTTC.

The chain has TRBV30 and TRBJ1-2; perhaps TRBD1 as D (6 bases). The CDR3 is 15 residues long. The V end was cut by 5 bases, the J end by 0 bases, with 16 bases between. Looked up from germline, CDR1 is GTSNPN and CDR2 is SVGIG (reference sequence). The CDR3 spells CAWDRFARANYGYTF. The CDR3 bases are TGTGCCTGGGACAGGTTTGCAAGGGCTAACTATGGCTACACCTTC.

V is TRBV5-1 and J is TRBJ2-2, with D possibly being TRBD1 (6 bases). Germline V lookup: CDR1 SGHRS, CDR2 YFSETQ. The CDR3 totals 13 residues. Deletions cut 4 bases from V and 5 bases from J, with 9 bases between. CDR3 DNA: TGCGCCAGCAGCCACAGGGTAACCGGGGAGCTGTTTTTT. Translated: CASSHRVTGELFF.

This rearrangement joins TRBV18 to TRBJ2-1; TRBD1 matches at 7 bases. Germline CDR1 and CDR2: KGHSH and LQKENI. V was pared by 1 base and J by 3 bases, with 12 bases of the junction left unmatched. The CDR3 contains 18 residues. CDR3 in DNA: TGTGCCAGCTCACCACTGATGTCCGGGACAGACTTCTACAATGAGCAGTTCTTC. Its protein is CASSPLMSGTDFYNEQFF.

The chain couples TRBV28 to TRBJ2-1; TRBD1 agrees at 7 bases. The CDR3 is 13 residues long. V was clipped by 6 bases and J by 7 bases; unmatched bases: 6. CDR1 and CDR2 from the germline V gene are MDHEN and SYDVKM. The CDR3 DNA sequence: TGTGCCAGCAGCCTTCAGGGGGTAAATGAGCAGTTCTTC. Its protein is CASSLQGVNEQFF.

The DNA of the CDR3 is TGTGCCAGCAGCCGGACAGGGGAAAAACTGTTTTTT. This sequence encodes CASSRTGEKLFF. The rearrangement uses TRBV9 and TRBJ1-4, with 8 bases identical to TRBD1. Germline trimming cut 4 bases from V and 8 bases from J; bases unmatched to any gene: 1. There are 12 residues in the CDR3. Germline V CDR1 and CDR2: SGDLS, YYNGEE.

The rearrangement links TRBV9 to TRBJ2-1, with 12 bases identical to TRBD1. The CDR3 extends over 19 amino acids. Per the germline V gene, CDR1 is SGDLS and CDR2 is YYNGEE. V lost 0 bases and J lost 5; bases outside the gene matches: 12. The CDR3 DNA sequence: TGTGCCAGCAGCGTAGAGGGACAGGGGGCCGGAGGCCAGAACAATGAGCAGTTCTTC. This translates into CASSVEGQGAGGQNNEQFF.

The gene calls are TRBV19 and TRBJ2-2; 7 bases align to TRBD1. CDR3 size: 18 residues. Trimming removed 7 bases from V and 0 bases from J; junction bases left unmatched: 14. Germline loops: CDR1 LNHDA, CDR2 SQIVND (reference sequence). CDR3 sequence reads: CASTSGRVGTANTGELFF. The CDR3 DNA sequence: TGTGCCAGTACCTCTGGCCGGGTGGGGACAGCGAACACCGGGGAGCTGTTTTTT.

This rearrangement joins TRBV6-5 to TRBJ1-2, with 8 bases aligning to TRBD1. The trim removed 6 bases at V and 2 bases at J, leaving 5 bases unmatched. Germline lookup yields CDR1 MNHEY and CDR2 SVGAGI. This CDR3 is built from 14 residues. CDR3 in amino acids: CASSSGQGNYGYTF. CDR3 nucleotide sequence: TGTGCCAGCAGCTCCGGACAGGGAAACTATGGCTACACCTTC.

The chain is built from TRBV7-2 and TRBJ2-7; D gene ambiguous. CDR3 length: 13 residues. The germline CDR1 and CDR2 sequences are SGHTA and FQGNSA. Trimming left V 5 bases short and J 1 base short, with 9 bases between. Written as DNA, the CDR3 is TGTGCCAGCAGCGCCGTTGCTTCCTACGAGCAGTACTTC. Protein product: CASSAVASYEQYF.

This chain links TRBV7-9 with TRBJ2-3, with 8 bases identical to TRBD2. Germline CDR1 and CDR2: SEHNR and FQNEAQ (reference sequence). This CDR3 is built from 15 residues. V shed 1 base and J 3 bases; nucleotides not matched to a gene: 3. The CDR3: CASSLGTSQTDTQYF. CDR3 DNA sequence: TGTGCCAGCAGCTTAGGGACTAGCCAAACAGATACGCAGTATTTT.

The chain combines TRBV2 with TRBJ2-2, with TRBD2 matching over 14 bases. CDR3 size: 19 residues. The ends lost 4 bases at V and 0 bases at J; junction bases unmatched: 7. CDR1 and CDR2 from the germline V gene are SNHLY and FYNNEI. The CDR3 sequence: CASSGGLAGVVANTGELFF. Written as DNA, the CDR3 is TGTGCCAGCAGTGGGGGACTAGCGGGAGTGGTAGCGAACACCGGGGAGCTGTTTTTT.

This rearrangement joins TRBV28 to TRBJ1-2; perhaps TRBD1 as D (5 bases). This CDR3 has 13 amino acids. V gave up 2 bases and J gave up 4 bases, with 8 bases separating them. Germline loops: CDR1 MDHEN, CDR2 SYDVKM. CDR3 sequence: CASSLAGTYGYTF. The CDR3 DNA is TGTGCCAGCAGTTTAGCAGGGACCTATGGCTACACCTTC.

V usage is TRBV5-4 and J usage is TRBJ2-5; maybe TRBD2 (5 bases). Germline V gives CDR1 SGHNT, CDR2 YYREEE (reference sequence). The CDR3 contains 12 residues. V was pared by 4 bases and J by 4 bases, with 8 bases between. The CDR3 coding sequence is TGTGCCAGCAGCCAGAGCGGAGAGACCCAGTACTTC. As protein: CASSQSGETQYF.

The J gene is TRBJ2-6, the V gene TRBV4-1; tentatively, D is TRBD1 (6 bases). CDR1 MGHRA and CDR2 YSYEKL come from the germline V gene. The CDR3 sequence is 16 residues long. Trimming pared 2 bases from V and 3 bases from J, leaving 11 bases between. The DNA of the CDR3 is TGCGCCAGCAGCCAAACGGGACATAGTGGGGCCAACGTCCTGACTTTC. This sequence encodes CASSQTGHSGANVLTF.

The rearrangement links TRBV6-5 to TRBJ2-7; 11 bases map to TRBD2. V shed 5 bases, J shed 0 bases, and the junction held 3 bases outside the gene matches. This CDR3 has 15 amino acids. Germline V gives CDR1 MNHEY, CDR2 SVGAGI. The CDR3: CASSLAGGISYEQYF. CDR3 sequence (DNA): TGTGCCAGCAGTCTAGCGGGAGGAATCTCCTACGAGCAGTACTTC.